This T cell receptor beta chain was documented in a study of OX40 agonist ivuxolimab in advanced cancers. About the study: The patients received ivuxolimab by intravenous route every 2 weeks at 0.01 to 10 mg/kg. Previous treatment with anti-PD-1, anti-PD-L1 or anti-CTLA-4 therapy was allowed; about 40% had received some. Study-wide findings and caveats: Averaging showed that CD8+ T cells had more expanded clones than CD4+ did. Among expanded peripheral T cells, antigen specificity went undetermined.

Worth noting for this clone: Its target is not known.

The junction had 11 bases not matched to a gene; V was cut back by 5 bases and J by 4 bases. CDR3 length: 16 residues. Germline CDR1 reads MDHEN; CDR2 reads SYDVKM. The data were produced by immunoSEQ multiplex PCR, yet TCRdb's version contains in-frame clones alone and is incomplete. Among around 50,000 clones listed, roughly nine tenths were seen once. The chain recombines TRBV28 with TRBJ1-2, with TRBD1 identical over 9 bases. This receptor was taken from an adult with an advanced solid tumor such as melanoma, head and neck, liver or kidney cancer. The source was CD4+ or CD8+ T cells sorted from blood, collected in a trial of the OX40 agonist ivuxolimab. CDR3: CASSPWGQGYGYGYTF. CDR3 nucleotides: TGTGCCAGCAGTCCTTGGGGACAGGGATACGGCTATGGCTACACCTTC.